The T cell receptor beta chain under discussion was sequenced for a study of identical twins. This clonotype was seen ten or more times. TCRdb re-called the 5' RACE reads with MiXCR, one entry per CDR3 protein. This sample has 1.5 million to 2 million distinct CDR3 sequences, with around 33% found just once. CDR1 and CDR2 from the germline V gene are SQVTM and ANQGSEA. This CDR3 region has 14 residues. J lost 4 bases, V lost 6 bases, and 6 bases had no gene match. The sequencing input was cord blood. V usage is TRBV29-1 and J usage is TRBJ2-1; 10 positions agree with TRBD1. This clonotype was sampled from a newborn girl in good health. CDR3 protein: CSVEGQGRYNEQFF. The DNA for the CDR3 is TGCAGCGTCGAGGGACAGGGGAGATACAATGAGCAGTTCTTC.